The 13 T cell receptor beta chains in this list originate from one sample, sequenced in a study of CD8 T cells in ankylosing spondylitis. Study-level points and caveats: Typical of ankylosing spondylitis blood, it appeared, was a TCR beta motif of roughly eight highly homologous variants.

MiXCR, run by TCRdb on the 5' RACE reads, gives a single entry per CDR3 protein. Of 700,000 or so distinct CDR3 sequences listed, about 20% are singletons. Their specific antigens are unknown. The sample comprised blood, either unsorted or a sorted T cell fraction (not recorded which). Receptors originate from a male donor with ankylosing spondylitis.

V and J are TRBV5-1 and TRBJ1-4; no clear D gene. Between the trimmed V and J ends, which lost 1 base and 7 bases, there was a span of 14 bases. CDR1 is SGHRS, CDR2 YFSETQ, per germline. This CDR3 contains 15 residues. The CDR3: CASSLSPPVGEKLFF. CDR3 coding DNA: TGCGCCAGCAGCTTGAGTCCCCCCGTGGGTGAAAAACTGTTTTTT.

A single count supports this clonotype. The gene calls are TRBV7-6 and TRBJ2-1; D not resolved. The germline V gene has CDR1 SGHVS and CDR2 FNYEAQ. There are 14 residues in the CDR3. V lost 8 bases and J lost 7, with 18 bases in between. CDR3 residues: CASGMTVAGNEQFF. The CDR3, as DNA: TGTGCCAGCGGGATGACGGTAGCTGGGAATGAGCAGTTCTTC. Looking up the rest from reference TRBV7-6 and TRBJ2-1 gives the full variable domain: GAGVSQSPRYKVTKRGQDVALRCDPISGHVSLYWYRQALGQGPEFLTYFNYEAQQDKSGLPNDRFSAERPEGSISTLTIQRTEQRDSAMYRCASGMTVAGNEQFFGPGTRLTVL.

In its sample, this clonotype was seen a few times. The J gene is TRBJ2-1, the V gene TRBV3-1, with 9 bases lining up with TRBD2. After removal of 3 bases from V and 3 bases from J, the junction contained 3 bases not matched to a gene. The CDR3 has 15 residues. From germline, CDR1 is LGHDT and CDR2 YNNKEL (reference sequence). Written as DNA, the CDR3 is TGTGCCAGCAGCCATAGCGGGAGCATCTACAATGAGCAGTTCTTC. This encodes CASSHSGSIYNEQFF.

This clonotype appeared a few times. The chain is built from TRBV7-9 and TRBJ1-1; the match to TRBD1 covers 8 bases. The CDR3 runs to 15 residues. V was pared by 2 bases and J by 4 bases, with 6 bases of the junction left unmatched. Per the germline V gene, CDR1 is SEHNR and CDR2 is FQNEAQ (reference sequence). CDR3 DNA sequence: TGTGCCAGCAGCTTATTCGGCGGACAGGGCACTGAAGCTTTCTTT. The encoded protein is CASSLFGGQGTEAFF.

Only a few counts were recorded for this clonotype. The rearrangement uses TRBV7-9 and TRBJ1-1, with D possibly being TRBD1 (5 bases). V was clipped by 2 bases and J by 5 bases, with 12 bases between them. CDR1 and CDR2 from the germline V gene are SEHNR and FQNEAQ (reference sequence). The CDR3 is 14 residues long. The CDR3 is CASSLMAGRTEAFF. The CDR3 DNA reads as TGTGCCAGCAGCTTAATGGCAGGGAGGACTGAAGCTTTCTTT.

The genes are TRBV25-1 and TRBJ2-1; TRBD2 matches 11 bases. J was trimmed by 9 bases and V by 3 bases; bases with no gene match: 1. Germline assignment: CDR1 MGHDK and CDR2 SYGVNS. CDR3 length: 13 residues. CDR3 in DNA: TGTGCCAGCAGTGACGGGACTAGCGGTGAGCAGTTCTTC. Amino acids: CASSDGTSGEQFF.

The CDR3 here is CASSQDGSGSSYNEQFF. As DNA, the CDR3 is TGCGCCAGCAGCCAAGATGGGAGCGGGAGCTCCTACAATGAGCAGTTCTTC. V is TRBV4-1 and J is TRBJ2-1, with 8 bases fitting TRBD2. V trimming: 0 bases; J trimming: 0 bases; junction bases outside the gene matches: 4. Germline loops: CDR1 MGHRA, CDR2 YSYEKL. This CDR3 contains 17 residues.

The CDR3 loop is CASSLTSGRVGELFF. CDR3 DNA: TGTGCCAGCAGTTTGACTAGCGGGAGGGTCGGGGAGCTGTTTTTT. The genes are TRBV7-8 and TRBJ2-2; TRBD2 agrees at 14 bases. In germline, CDR1 is SGHVS, CDR2 FQNEAQ. The CDR3 loop spans 15 amino acids. V shed 6 bases and J 7 bases; nucleotides not matched to a gene: 4.

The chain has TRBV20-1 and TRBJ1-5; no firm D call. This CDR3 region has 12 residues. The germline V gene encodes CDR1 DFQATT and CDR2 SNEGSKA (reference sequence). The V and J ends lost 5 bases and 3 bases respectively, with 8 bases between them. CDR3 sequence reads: CSAARLNQPQHF. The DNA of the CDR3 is TGCAGTGCTGCCCGACTCAATCAGCCCCAGCATTTT.

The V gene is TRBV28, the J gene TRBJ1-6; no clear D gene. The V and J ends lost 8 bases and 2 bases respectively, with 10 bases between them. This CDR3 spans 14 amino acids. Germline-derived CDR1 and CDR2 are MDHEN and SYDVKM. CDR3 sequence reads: CASGHGTYNSPLHF. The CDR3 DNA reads TGTGCCAGCGGGCACGGGACCTATAATTCACCCCTCCACTTT.

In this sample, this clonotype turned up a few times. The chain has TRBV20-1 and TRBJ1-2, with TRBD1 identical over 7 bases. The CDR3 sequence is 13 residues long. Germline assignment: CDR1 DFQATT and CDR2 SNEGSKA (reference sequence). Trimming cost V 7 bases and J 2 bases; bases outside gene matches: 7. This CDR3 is CSGPATGNYGYTF. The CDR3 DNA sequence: TGCAGTGGCCCCGCGACAGGGAACTATGGCTACACCTTC.

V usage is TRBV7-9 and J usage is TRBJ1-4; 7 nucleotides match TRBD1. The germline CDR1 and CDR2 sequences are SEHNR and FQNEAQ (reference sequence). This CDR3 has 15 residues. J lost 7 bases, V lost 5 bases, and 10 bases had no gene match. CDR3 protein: CASSARGQGGEKLFF. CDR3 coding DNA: TGTGCCAGCAGCGCGCGGGGGCAGGGGGGTGAAAAACTGTTTTTT.

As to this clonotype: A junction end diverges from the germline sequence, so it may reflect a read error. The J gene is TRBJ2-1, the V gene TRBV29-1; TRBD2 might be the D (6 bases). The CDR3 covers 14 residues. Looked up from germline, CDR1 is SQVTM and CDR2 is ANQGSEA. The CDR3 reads CSGAGRIGYNEQSF. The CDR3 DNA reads TGCAGCGGGGCGGGGAGAATAGGGTACAATGAGCAGTCCTTC.